This TCR beta chain stems from a study of blood T cell repertoires in COVID-19. Overall study: In each case, the material was cDNA or gDNA derived from T cells, B-cell-depleted T cells, or PBMCs.

Germline CDR1 is MGHRA and CDR2 is YSYEKL. The CDR3 runs 15 residues. The junction had 6 bases not matched to a gene; V was cut back by 4 bases and J by 2 bases. As handled by the study authors: Amplification with reference gene primers provided the estimates of nucleated cell counts. Assay used: immunoSEQ multiplex PCR; TCRdb lists only in-frame clones, some missing. Clonal size and the V and J genes are those of that table, whereas D and trimming came from the DNA. The sample holds 270,000 or so clones, 89% seen once. Material for sequencing was peripheral blood. The chain joins TRBV4-1 to TRBJ1-1; 8 bases match TRBD1. The sequence was collected from a woman aged 25 to 39 with COVID-19, enrolled during active disease. The CDR3 region is CASSRVSGGNTEAFF. Here the CDR3 DNA reads TGCGCCAGCAGCCGAGTATCAGGGGGCAACACTGAAGCTTTCTTT.